The 28 T cell receptor beta chains reported below all come from one sample, sequenced in a study of beta chain features in type 1 diabetes. Points from the study as a whole: Within each of all four CD4+ subsets, Type 1 diabetes patients had TCRB CDR3s that were moderately but significantly shorter.

The whole isolated RNA underwent reverse transcription, so sequencing captured expressed TCRB transcripts. The assay was immunoSEQ multiplex PCR, and TCRdb's table has in-frame clones only and misses some. This repertoire shows a few hundred thousand clones, approximately 13% found once; its top ten account for roughly 0.016%. These receptors' antigens are unknown. What was sequenced was naive CD4+ T cells from blood. The receptors stem from a woman aged 18-29 years with type 1 diabetes.

Only a few counts were recorded for this clone. The chain combines TRBV30 with TRBJ2-1, with TRBD2 identical over 9 bases. With V trimmed by 4 bases and J by 4 bases, 11 bases remained unmatched. This CDR3 has 16 residues. Germline values: CDR1 GTSNPN, CDR2 SVGIG (reference sequence). In DNA form, the CDR3 reads TGTGCCTGGATTGGTAGGAGCGGGAGGTTTTACAATGAGCAGTTCTTC. It yields the protein CAWIGRSGRFYNEQFF.

This clone was seen only a few times. This chain links TRBV7-3 with TRBJ1-2; 8 bases match TRBD1. The germline V gene has CDR1 SGHTA and CDR2 FQGTGA. The CDR3 loop spans 15 amino acids. V gave up 5 bases and J gave up 6 bases; unmatched junction bases: 11. The CDR3 region is CASSLTGAESDGYTF. CDR3 DNA: TGTGCCAGCAGCCTGACAGGGGCGGAGTCGGATGGCTACACCTTC.

This clone turned up a few times. This chain connects TRBV29-1 to TRBJ2-1; 12 nucleotides agree with TRBD2. Germline CDR1 reads SQVTM; CDR2 reads ANQGSEA. The CDR3 covers 17 residues. The CDR3 nucleotides read TGCACTCCGTCGACTAGCGGGAGCGTTATTCTAGGTAATGAGCAGTTCTTC. Translation: CTPSTSGSVILGNEQFF.

A few counts support this clone. The chain employs TRBV9 and TRBJ2-1, with no clear D. CDR1 is SGDLS, CDR2 YYNGEE, per germline. V lost 3 bases and J lost 0, with 7 bases in between. The CDR3 extends over 14 amino acids. The CDR3 loop reads CASSAKSSYNEQFF. Written as DNA, the CDR3 is TGTGCCAGCAGCGCTAAGAGCTCCTACAATGAGCAGTTCTTC.

This clone turned up a few times. This rearrangement joins TRBV30 to TRBJ1-5; D call uncertain. V was trimmed by 0 bases and J by 7 bases, leaving 10 bases between them. Germline V lookup: CDR1 GTSNPN, CDR2 SVGIG (reference sequence). CDR3 length equals 13 residues. The CDR3 loop is CAWSVLGEQPQHF. CDR3 sequence (DNA): TGTGCCTGGAGTGTACTAGGAGAACAGCCCCAGCATTTT. Filled out from reference TRBV30 and TRBJ1-5, the complete variable domain reads SQTIHQWPATLVQPVGSPLSLECTVEGTSNPNLYWYRQAAGRGLQLLFYSVGIGQISSEVPQNLSASRPQDRQFILSSKKLLLSDSGFYLCAWSVLGEQPQHFGDGTRLSIL.

This clone was counted only a few times. The chain carries TRBV11-2 and TRBJ2-2; TRBD2 aligns across 9 bases. There are 16 residues in the CDR3. V trimming: 4 bases; J trimming: 1 base; junction bases outside the gene matches: 4. Germline V lookup: CDR1 SGHAT, CDR2 FQNNGV. The chain's CDR3 is CASSSGTSLNTGELFF. CDR3 nucleotide sequence: TGTGCCAGCAGCTCCGGGACTAGCCTGAACACCGGGGAGCTGTTTTTT.

This clone was counted a few times. V is TRBV18 and J is TRBJ1-2; 7 bases line up with TRBD1. Trimming at V came to 3 bases and at J to 4 bases, leaving 5 bases not matched to a gene. The CDR3 length is 14 residues. Per germline, CDR1 KGHSH and CDR2 LQKENI. CDR3 nucleotide sequence: TGTGCCAGCTCACCCGGACAGGCCCCCTATGGCTACACCTTC. Protein sequence: CASSPGQAPYGYTF.

The V gene is TRBV6-5, the J gene TRBJ1-1; the D is unclear. This CDR3 spans 15 amino acids. With 0 bases removed from V and 1 base from J, the gap between germline ends came to 9 bases. In germline, CDR1 is MNHEY, CDR2 SVGAGI. For the CDR3, the DNA is TGTGCCAGCAGTTACTCGGGTGCGGCGAACACTGAAGCTTTCTTT. This gives the protein CASSYSGAANTEAFF.

This clone was found many times. The chain recombines TRBV29-1 with TRBJ2-1; 7 bases are a match to TRBD1. The CDR3 covers 13 residues. The junction had 10 bases not matched to a gene; V was cut back by 7 bases and J by 7 bases. Germline assignment: CDR1 SQVTM and CDR2 ANQGSEA. The CDR3 region is CSGRQGEWNEQFF. Here the CDR3 DNA reads TGCAGCGGGAGACAGGGCGAATGGAATGAGCAGTTCTTC.

The CDR3 coding sequence is TGTGCCGGAGACAGGGGGGGCTACACCTTC. It yields the protein CAGDRGGYTF. V is TRBV19 and J is TRBJ1-2, with 9 bases fitting TRBD1. Germline CDR1 LNHDA, CDR2 SQIVND (reference sequence). V dropped 11 bases and J dropped 8; count of bases not matched to a gene: 3. This CDR3 comprises 10 residues.

The chain is built from TRBV9 and TRBJ2-1, with 7 bases identical to TRBD2. The germline V gene has CDR1 SGDLS and CDR2 YYNGEE. The CDR3 loop spans 14 amino acids. The V and J ends lost 5 bases and 9 bases, in that order; junction bases with no gene match: 11. The CDR3 here is CASSSSGAGVEQFF. Written as DNA, the CDR3 is TGTGCCAGCAGTTCTAGCGGCGCCGGGGTTGAGCAGTTCTTC.

The gene calls are TRBV7-9 and TRBJ2-4, with TRBD2 identical over 7 bases. Germline values: CDR1 SEHNR, CDR2 FQNEAQ (reference sequence). With V trimmed by 2 bases and J by 2 bases, 6 bases remained unmatched. This CDR3 region has 16 residues. The DNA for the CDR3 is TGTGCCAGCAGCTTACTGAGGGAGGGGACCAAAAACATTCAGTACTTC. It is translated as CASSLLREGTKNIQYF.

The CDR3 nucleotides are TGCGCCAGCAGCCTTGGGCCCACTGAAGCTTTCTTT. Translation: CASSLGPTEAFF. The rearrangement joins TRBV5-1 to TRBJ1-1; D gene uncertain. The V gene's germline CDR1 is SGHRS and CDR2 YFSETQ. The germline V and J ends were trimmed by 4 bases and 4 bases, with 8 bases remaining between them. The CDR3 loop spans 12 amino acids.

This clone was seen a few times. This chain connects TRBV28 to TRBJ2-7, with 7 bases matching TRBD1. Trimming took 8 bases from V and 0 from J; bases not matched to a gene: 7. Germline V gene data show CDR1 as MDHEN and CDR2 as SYDVKM. The CDR3 has 14 residues. CDR3 residues: CASYTGTVSYEQYF. The CDR3 bases are TGTGCCAGCTATACCGGGACAGTCTCCTACGAGCAGTACTTC.

J is TRBJ2-3 and V is TRBV25-1; 9 nucleotides agree with TRBD1. This CDR3 has 17 amino acids. Trimming cost V 6 bases and J 1 base; bases outside gene matches: 11. CDR1 is MGHDK, CDR2 SYGVNS, per germline. The CDR3 sequence is CASSLGQGILGTDTQYF. For the CDR3, the DNA is TGTGCCAGCAGCCTTGGACAGGGGATATTGGGCACAGATACGCAGTATTTT.

The rearrangement joins TRBV15 to TRBJ2-5; weak D call: TRBD1 (5 bases). This CDR3 contains 14 residues. CDR1 is LNHNV and CDR2 is YYDKDF in the germline V gene (reference sequence). Trimming left V 5 bases short and J 0 bases short, with 10 bases between. The CDR3 sequence is CATSRQTYQETQYF. Written as DNA, the CDR3 is TGTGCCACCAGCCGACAGACGTACCAAGAGACCCAGTACTTC.

This clone was counted a few times. The rearrangement uses TRBV11-2 and TRBJ1-1; TRBD1 is a possible D gene (5 bases). This CDR3 region has 11 residues. The V and J ends lost 3 bases and 8 bases respectively, with 7 bases between them. CDR1 SGHAT and CDR2 FQNNGV come from the germline V gene. The CDR3 loop is CASSFGGEAFF. In nucleotides, the CDR3 is TGTGCCAGCAGCTTCGGGGGGGAAGCTTTCTTT.

The J gene is TRBJ2-5, the V gene TRBV5-1; no definite D call. CDR1 SGHRS and CDR2 YFSETQ come from the germline V gene. Trimming took 0 bases from V and 5 from J, leaving 11 bases between them. CDR3 size: 14 residues. The CDR3 DNA reads TGCGCCAGCAGCTTGGCCCCGCGTGCGGAGACCCAGTACTTC. This encodes CASSLAPRAETQYF. Using reference TRBV5-1 and TRBJ2-5 for the parts outside the CDR3, the full variable domain is KAGVTQTPRYLIKTRGQQVTLSCSPISGHRSVSWYQQTPGQGLQFLFEYFSETQRNKGNFPGRFSGRQFSNSRSEMNVSTLELGDSALYLCASSLAPRAETQYFGPGTRLLVL.

The chain combines TRBV5-4 with TRBJ2-7, with TRBD2 matching over 7 bases. V was clipped by 0 bases and J by 1 base; unmatched bases: 7. Germline assignment: CDR1 SGHNT and CDR2 YYREEE (reference sequence). This CDR3 has 16 residues. Here the CDR3 reads CASSLGGAGRSYEQYV. DNA of the CDR3: TGTGCCAGCAGCTTGGGGGGAGCGGGGCGATCCTACGAGCAGTACGTC.

The chain employs TRBV11-2 and TRBJ2-7; D not certain. Trimming pared 0 bases from V and 2 bases from J, leaving 11 bases between. Germline lookup yields CDR1 SGHAT and CDR2 FQNNGV. The CDR3 covers 15 residues. CDR3 residues: CASSLDGAAPYEQYF. Written as DNA, the CDR3 is TGTGCCAGCAGCTTAGATGGCGCGGCCCCCTACGAGCAGTACTTC.

In this sample, this clone turned up a few times. The rearrangement joins TRBV5-1 to TRBJ1-1; 7 nucleotides agree with TRBD1. V dropped 1 base and J dropped 5; count of bases not matched to a gene: 8. Germline CDR1 SGHRS, CDR2 YFSETQ. This CDR3 has 15 residues. Here the CDR3 DNA reads TGCGCCAGCAGCTTGACGACAGGGTTTCGGACTGAAGCTTTCTTT. Its protein is CASSLTTGFRTEAFF.

This clone was counted only a few times. The rearrangement joins TRBV2 to TRBJ2-1; TRBD2 aligns across 12 bases. Germline V lookup: CDR1 SNHLY, CDR2 FYNNEI. With V trimmed by 7 bases and J by 7 bases, 14 bases remained unmatched. The CDR3 totals 17 residues. CDR3: CASTQTSGRFVSNEQFF. CDR3 nucleotides: TGTGCCAGCACCCAGACTAGCGGGAGATTTGTTTCTAATGAGCAGTTCTTC.

This clone was counted between two and nine times. V is TRBV9 and J is TRBJ2-7, with D possibly matching TRBD1 (5 bases). Per the germline V gene, CDR1 is SGDLS and CDR2 is YYNGEE. This CDR3 is 12 amino acids long. V lost 0 bases and J lost 10, with 11 bases in between. The CDR3 sequence is CASSVEGSEQYF. In nucleotides, the CDR3 is TGTGCCAGCAGCGTAGAGGGGTCGGAACAGTACTTC.

This clone was counted between two and nine times. The chain uses TRBV10-3 and TRBJ1-5; D gene ambiguous. Germline V gene lookup returns CDR1 ENHRY and CDR2 SYGVKD. The V end lost 6 bases, the J end lost 6 bases, and 15 bases lay between the germline ends. The CDR3 has 14 amino acids. The CDR3 DNA reads as TGTGCCATCAGCCTTGCGAGAGGAGGTCAGCCCCAGCATTTT. Translating it yields CAISLARGGQPQHF.

A few counts support this clone. CDR3 DNA: TGTGCCATCAGGGGGACGGAGGGGAACTCCTACAATGAGCAGTTCTTC. Encoded protein: CAIRGTEGNSYNEQFF. The J gene is TRBJ2-1, the V gene TRBV10-3, with a tentative D call TRBD2 (6 bases). The CDR3 is made up of 16 amino acids. The V and J ends lost 6 bases and 0 bases respectively, with 15 bases between them. Looked up from germline, CDR1 is ENHRY and CDR2 is SYGVKD.

The rearrangement joins TRBV27 to TRBJ2-6; perhaps TRBD2 as D (6 bases). CDR1 is MNHEY and CDR2 is SMNVEV in the germline V gene (reference sequence). CDR3 length: 19 amino acids. V was trimmed by 1 base and J by 0 bases, leaving 16 bases between them. The CDR3 nucleotides read TGTGCCAGCAGTTTATGGGCAGGGACTTACTTCTCTGGGGCCAACGTCCTGACTTTC. Its translation is CASSLWAGTYFSGANVLTF.

The V gene is TRBV2, the J gene TRBJ2-3; D perhaps matches TRBD2 (5 bases). V was clipped by 7 bases and J by 3 bases, with 17 bases between them. Germline V gene lookup returns CDR1 SNHLY and CDR2 FYNNEI. CDR3 length: 15 amino acids. CDR3 protein: CASTSDGIVTDTQYF. CDR3 in DNA: TGTGCCAGCACGTCGGACGGGATTGTTACAGATACGCAGTATTTT.

V usage is TRBV7-8 and J usage is TRBJ2-7, with D perhaps matching TRBD1 (8 bases). CDR1 is SGHVS and CDR2 is FQNEAQ in the germline V gene. The CDR3 has 17 amino acids. V was trimmed by 6 bases and J by 4 bases, leaving 25 bases between them. CDR3 nucleotide sequence: TGTGCCAGCAGACCCCAACGGGGGGCAGGGGGCCGGTACGAGCAGTACTTC. It specifies CASRPQRGAGGRYEQYF.